The T cell receptor beta chain described here comes from a study of early T cells in non-severe SARS-CoV-2 infection listed by TCRdb under 2021. Regarding the research as a whole: Bulk RNA from unsorted whole blood was used for TCR sequencing, so alpha and beta chains could not be paired.

CDR1 is given as SGHDN and CDR2 as FVKESK, both from the germline V gene. V was cut back by 3 bases and J by 4 bases, leaving a gap of 15 bases between them. There are 15 amino acids in the CDR3, from cysteine to phenylalanine inclusive. The read is trimmed to its CDR3 DNA, 45 bases read in frame from base 1. Libraries were constructed by 5' RACE. TCRdb shows the sequencer as NextSeq 500. In the TCR library protocol, unique molecular identifiers were attached to individual cDNA molecules to correct for PCR bias and sequencing error. TCR alpha and beta chains were both sequenced, and the abundances of alpha and beta sequences in each sample were closely correlated with each other. Concerning the study's data processing: Decombinator V4 was used to annotate TCR sequences for V gene, J gene and CDR3. TCRs were defined as expanded if a significant change between any two time points was detected under a Poisson model with p below 0.0001. TCR abundances were normalised to the total number of TCRs sequenced per sample and were expressed as counts per million. MAIT TCRs were defined by TRAV1-2 paired with TRAJ12, TRAJ20 or TRAJ33, and iNKT TCRs by TRAV10 paired with TRAJ18. VDJdb, accessed 1 November 2021, was searched for CMV, EBV and SARS-CoV-2 annotated TCRs, with TCRs annotated for multiple antigens excluded. TCRdb trimmed the raw reads at Q25, called clones with MiXCR and kept productive beta chains. Each CDR3 protein appears once, grouped with its most common genes and DNA. The authors' filters were not applied to this entry. The sample table contains fewer than 85,000 distinct CDR3 sequences; only one count was recorded for 10% to 12% of them. The ten biggest clones cover more than 10% of the sample.

The research as a whole found: VDJdb matching was skewed toward anti-spike CD8 responses and likely underestimated virus-specific expansions, missing private and CD4 specificities.

The table lists this clonotype with a few counts. This receptor's antigen is unknown. Nothing much larger sits one base from this clone, and base qualities are not available. This was a case-control study nested in a cohort of healthcare workers in London, UK, who had nasopharyngeal swab PCR tests and blood samples taken every week. Healthcare workers were enrolled in the week of the UK lockdown, from 23 to 31 March 2020, and were followed every week for up to 16 weeks. Rearrangement joined TRBV14 to TRBJ1-1; 5 matching bases give a weak D call of TRBD1. Material: whole blood, obtained at baseline. The origin of this receptor is an adult who was a healthcare worker with PCR-confirmed SARS-CoV-2 infection or an uninfected control (not recorded which). The CDR3 protein sequence reads: CASSQGTGMGTEAFF. At the DNA level, the sequence is TGTGCCAGCAGCCAGGGGACCGGGATGGGCACTGAAGCTTTCTTT. The reference TRBV14 and TRBJ1-1 proteins fill in what lies around the CDR3, so the full variable domain reads EAGVTQFPSHSVIEKGQTVTLRCDPISGHDNLYWYRRVMGKEIKFLLHFVKESKQDESGMPNNRFLAERTGGTYSTLKVQPAELEDSGVYFCASSQGTGMGTEAFFGQGTRLTVV.